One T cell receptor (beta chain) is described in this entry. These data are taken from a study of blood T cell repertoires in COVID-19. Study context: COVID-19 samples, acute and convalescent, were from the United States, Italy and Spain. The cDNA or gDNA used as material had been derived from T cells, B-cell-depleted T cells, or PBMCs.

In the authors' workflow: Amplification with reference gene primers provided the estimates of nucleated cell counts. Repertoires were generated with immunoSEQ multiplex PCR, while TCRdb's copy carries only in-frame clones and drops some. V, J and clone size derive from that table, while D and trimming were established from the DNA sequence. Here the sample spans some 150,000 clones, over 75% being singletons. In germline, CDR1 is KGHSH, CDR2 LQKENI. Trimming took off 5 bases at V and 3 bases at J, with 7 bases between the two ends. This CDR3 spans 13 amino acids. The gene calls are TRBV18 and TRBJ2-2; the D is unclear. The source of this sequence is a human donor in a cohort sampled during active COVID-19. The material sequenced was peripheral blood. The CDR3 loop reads CASSSGYTGELFF. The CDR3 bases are TGTGCCAGCTCATCCGGGTACACCGGGGAGCTGTTTTTT.